This T cell receptor beta chain originates from a study of spatial heterogeneity in lung cancer. Study-wide background: Averaged across combinations, each unique TCR and UMI pairing appeared more than ten times in raw reads, which were uncorrected.

TCRdb redid the calling of the 5' RACE reads with MiXCR, one entry per CDR3 protein. The repertoire holds tens of thousands of distinct CDR3 sequences, with around 7% as singletons. Time point meaning: sample taken at primary tumor resection. No cell sorting; template was whole RNA from tumor, lung tissue or PBMC. V dropped 3 bases and J dropped 1 base, with 15 bases sitting between them. Germline V gene lookup returns CDR1 MGHRA and CDR2 YSYEKL. CDR3 length: 16 amino acids. This clonotype was recorded many times. The sample here was PBMCs, taken at surgery. The sequence derives from a female donor with early-stage non-small cell lung cancer. The V gene is TRBV4-1, the J gene TRBJ1-1, with D tentatively TRBD1 (5 bases). CDR3 nucleotides: TGCGCCAGCAGCCAGACCGACTCTGGGACGAACACTGAAGCTTTCTTT. This sequence encodes CASSQTDSGTNTEAFF.